These 18 T cell receptor beta chains originate from one sample sequenced in a study of CXCR3-negative and CXCR3-positive naive CD8 T cells. In preparing the TRB cDNA libraries, 5' RACE with UMI labels was used. TCRdb reanalyzed the 5' RACE reads and collapses them to one entry per CDR3 protein, without DNA. Here the sample table reports about 120,000 distinct CDR3 sequences. Findings and caveats of the study: Higher TRB CDR3 hydrophobicity marked CXCR3-positive naive cells relative to CXCR3-negative naive cells.

Antigens for these TCRs are unknown. The sequenced sample consisted of naive CXCR3+ CD8+ T cells from blood. Subset indicated: CD45RO-CCR7+CD27+CD95- naive CD8+ T cells expressing CXCR3 (TNR3+). Receptors originate from a human donor in good health. Some clones in this sample may be carry-over from other donors' samples.

The chain uses TRBV15 and TRBJ2-5. This CDR3 has 13 residues. In germline, CDR1 is LNHNV, CDR2 YYDKDF (reference sequence). The CDR3 loop reads CATSGYDRETQYF.

This rearrangement joins TRBV19 to TRBJ2-7; TCRdb indicates TRBD1, and absent DNA this call remains unverified. CDR1 LNHDA and CDR2 SQIVND come from the germline V gene (reference sequence). CDR3 length: 15 residues. The CDR3 loop reads CASSPKTGSSYEQYF.

The chain employs TRBV3-1 and TRBJ2-1; as DNA is missing, the TRBD1 call by TCRdb cannot be tested. The germline CDR1 and CDR2 sequences are LGHDT and YNNKEL (reference sequence). This CDR3 region has 21 residues. CDR3 residues: CASSQEWVVTGKRVSYNEQFF.

The rearrangement links TRBV28 to TRBJ2-7; TCRdb's assignment of TRBD2 cannot be checked, as there is no DNA. The CDR3 is 17 amino acids. Per the germline V gene, CDR1 is MDHEN and CDR2 is SYDVKM. Here the CDR3 reads CASSLWSLTSGRYEQYF.

This sequence joins TRBV7-9 and TRBJ2-3. Per the germline V gene, CDR1 is SEHNR and CDR2 is FQNEAQ (reference sequence). The CDR3 spans 16 residues. This chain's CDR3 is CASSWPDPVSTDTQYF.

This chain joins TRBV27 and TRBJ2-5; the TCRdb D gene call, TRBD1, has no DNA to confirm it. The CDR3 consists of 17 residues. CDR1 is MNHEY and CDR2 is SMNVEV in the germline V gene (reference sequence). CDR3 loop: CASSLSLQGVRGETQYF.

The CDR3 here is CASSLVESGQGDGYTF. The gene calls are TRBV11-2 and TRBJ1-2; TCRdb's D call of TRBD1 is untestable without DNA. This CDR3 has 16 residues. Germline assignment: CDR1 SGHAT and CDR2 FQNNGV.

The chain joins TRBV7-2 to TRBJ2-2; TCRdb outputs TRBD1, but without DNA this stays unchecked. The CDR3 covers 14 residues. Germline V gives CDR1 SGHTA, CDR2 FQGNSA. The CDR3: CASSDSANTGELFF.

The V and J genes are TRBV4-3 and TRBJ2-7; TCRdb picks TRBD1, but there is no DNA to check that call. The germline gives CDR1 LGHNA, CDR2 YSLEER. The CDR3 is made up of 14 amino acids. CDR3 in amino acids: CASSQERGGYEQYF.

This chain links TRBV3-1 with TRBJ2-5; TCRdb gives TRBD1 as the D gene, but with no DNA this cannot be confirmed. Per the germline V gene, CDR1 is LGHDT and CDR2 is YNNKEL (reference sequence). The CDR3 has 17 residues. CDR3: CASRQGSLWGALETQYF.

The chain uses TRBV5-1 and TRBJ2-7; TCRdb picks TRBD2, but there is no DNA to check that call. Germline V gene lookup returns CDR1 SGHRS and CDR2 YFSETQ. The CDR3 is made up of 13 amino acids. The CDR3 sequence: CASSLEDAGEQYF.

The gene calls are TRBV12-3 or TRBV12-4 and TRBJ2-3; TCRdb returns TRBD2, unconfirmable since there is no DNA. The length of the CDR3 is 16 residues. The CDR3 region is CASSTTSGRRTDTQYF.

This chain links TRBV7-8 with TRBJ2-7; TCRdb outputs TRBD1, but without DNA this stays unchecked. Germline V gene lookup returns CDR1 SGHVS and CDR2 FQNEAQ. The CDR3 totals 14 residues. The CDR3 protein is CASSPTVASYEQYF.

The V and J genes are TRBV15 and TRBJ2-7; without DNA, the TCRdb call of TRBD2 cannot be checked. The length of the CDR3 is 17 residues. Germline CDR1 is LNHNV and CDR2 is YYDKDF (reference sequence). The CDR3 here is CATSSPGTSGTYYEQYF.

The chain carries TRBV28 and TRBJ2-1. Germline V gene data show CDR1 as MDHEN and CDR2 as SYDVKM. CDR3 length: 15 residues. CDR3 sequence reads: CASSGNGGTYNEQFF.

The rearrangement joins TRBV29-1 to TRBJ2-1. Germline CDR1 and CDR2: SQVTM and ANQGSEA. CDR3 length: 14 residues. CDR3 sequence reads: CSVEDLGVYNEQFF.

The rearrangement links TRBV6-1 to TRBJ2-5; with no DNA, the TCRdb D assignment of TRBD1 cannot be verified. The CDR3 has 15 residues. Germline assignment: CDR1 MNHNS and CDR2 SASEGT. CDR3 loop: CASSEQGAYLETQYF.

The chain is built from TRBV20-1 and TRBJ2-7; TCRdb's D gene call, TRBD1, goes unchecked for lack of DNA. CDR3 length: 13 amino acids. The germline V gene encodes CDR1 DFQATT and CDR2 SNEGSKA (reference sequence). The CDR3 protein is CSASSGGPYEQYF.